The T cell receptor beta chain under discussion was sequenced for a study of shared clonotypes between healthy human individuals. The study separated CD4+ cells into CD45RA+ naive and CD45RA-negative memory subsets. Study findings and constraints: A small donor pool kept down the genetic and exposure-history diversity that was represented.

Sequenced by immunoSEQ multiplex PCR; TCRdb stores in-frame clones only, minus some. The sample holds 2 million to 2.5 million clones; approximately 95% are singletons and the top ten take 0.1% to 0.15%. Regarding this clone: Antigen unknown.

What was sequenced was naive CD4+ T cells sorted from blood. Subset defined: CD45RA+ positively selected. This clonotype originated in a man in his late teens or twenties in good health.

Here the CDR3 reads CASSPVALPFYEQYF. CDR3 in DNA: TGTGCCAGCTCACCAGTGGCACTTCCCTTCTACGAGCAGTACTTC. The rearrangement uses TRBV18 and TRBJ2-7; no firm D call. Germline V gene data show CDR1 as KGHSH and CDR2 as LQKENI. Trimming left V 2 bases short and J 3 bases short, with 14 bases between. CDR3 length: 15 amino acids.